This entry concerns a single TCR beta chain. TCRdb analysed the 5' RACE reads with MiXCR anew, one entry per CDR3 protein. The sample records tens of thousands of distinct CDR3 sequences, over 12% being singletons. The record originates from a study of early T cells in non-severe SARS-CoV-2 infection. This CDR3 spans 14 amino acids. CDR1 and CDR2 (germline): SGDLS, YYNGEE. V was shortened by 5 bases and J by 0 bases, with 9 bases between the two germline ends. Sequencing used whole blood. This TCR derives from an adult who was a healthcare worker with PCR-confirmed SARS-CoV-2 infection or an uninfected control (not recorded which). V gene TRBV9 combines with J gene TRBJ1-3; the D is unclear. CDR3: CASSSASSGNTIYF. CDR3 in DNA: TGTGCCAGCAGTAGCGCGAGCTCTGGAAACACCATATATTTT.